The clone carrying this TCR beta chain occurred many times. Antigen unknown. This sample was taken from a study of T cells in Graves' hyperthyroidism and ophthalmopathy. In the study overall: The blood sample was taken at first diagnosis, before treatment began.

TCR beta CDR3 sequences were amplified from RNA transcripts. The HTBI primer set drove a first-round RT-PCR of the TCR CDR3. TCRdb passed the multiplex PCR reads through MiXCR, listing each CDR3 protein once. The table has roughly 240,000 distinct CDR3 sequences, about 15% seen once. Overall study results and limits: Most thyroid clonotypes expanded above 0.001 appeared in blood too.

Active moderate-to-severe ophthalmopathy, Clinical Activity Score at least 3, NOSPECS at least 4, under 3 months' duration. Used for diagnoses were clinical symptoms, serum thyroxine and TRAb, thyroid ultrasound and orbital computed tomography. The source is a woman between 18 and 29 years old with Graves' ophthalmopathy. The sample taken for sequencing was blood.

The CDR3 sequence: CAISESGRESNQPQHF. The DNA of the CDR3 is TGTGCCATCAGTGAGTCGGGCAGGGAATCCAATCAGCCCCAGCATTTT. The V call is TRBV10-3, the J call TRBJ1-5, with a weak D call TRBD1 (5 bases). This CDR3 has 16 residues. CDR1 is ENHRY, CDR2 SYGVKD, per germline. With 0 bases removed from V and 3 bases from J, the gap between germline ends came to 12 bases.